The rows below give T cell receptor beta chains drawn from one sample of a study of T cell responses to AZD1222 COVID-19 vaccine. The assay was immunoSEQ multiplex PCR, and TCRdb's table has in-frame clones only and misses some. The table shows more than 80,000 clones, with about nine tenths occurring only once. The specimen was peripheral blood, collected on day 0 of AZD1222 vaccination. These receptors all come from an adult in good health. CDR3s include the opening cysteine and the closing phenylalanine or tryptophan. D genes are given only for firm matches. Some rows have no size entry. The others give once, few or many, or a class for an expanded clone.

DNA | CDR3 | V | size | D | J
TGCGCCAGCAGCCAAGTAGGACGGACCCCAGATACGCAGTATTTT | CASSQVGRTPDTQYF | TRBV4-3 | NA | NA | TRBJ2-3
TGTGCCATCAGCTTTGGGAGCACAGATACGCAGTATTTT | CAISFGSTDTQYF | TRBV10-3 | few | NA | TRBJ2-3
TGTGCCAGCAGCCGGGACGGTCCCGGGGAGCTGTTTTTT | CASSRDGPGELFF | TRBV11-3 | NA | NA | TRBJ2-2
TGTGCCAGCTCCCCCACAGGGGCCGTAATCTATGGCTACACCTTC | CASSPTGAVIYGYTF | TRBV18 | NA | TRBD1 | TRBJ1-2
TGTGCCAGCAGTTTGCTGCGCTCTGGGGCCAACGTCCTGACTTTC | CASSLLRSGANVLTF | TRBV28 | NA | NA | TRBJ2-6
TGTGCCAGCAGTACTAGCACAGATACGCAGTATTTT | CASSTSTDTQYF | TRBV2 | NA | NA | TRBJ2-3
TGTGCCAGCAGCGTACAAGGGTCAGTGAATGGCTACACCTTC | CASSVQGSVNGYTF | TRBV9 | NA | NA | TRBJ1-2
TGTGCCAGCAGCTCGGGCGGGGGAGATACGCAGTATTTT | CASSSGGGDTQYF | TRBV7-3 | NA | TRBD2 | TRBJ2-3
TGTGCCAGCAGCTTGGGGGGGCATCAGTTCTTC | CASSLGGHQFF | TRBV11-3 | NA | NA | TRBJ2-1
TGCGCCAGCAGCTTGGCGAGCACAGATACGCAGTATTTT | CASSLASTDTQYF | TRBV5-1 | NA | NA | TRBJ2-3
TGTGCCAGCAGTTTCACGGAGCGGGATGGCTACACCTTC | CASSFTERDGYTF | TRBV28 | NA | NA | TRBJ1-2
TGTGCCAGCAGTAGCGCCTTTCAGGGAACTGAAGCTTTCTTT | CASSSAFQGTEAFF | TRBV6-2/TRBV6-3 | NA | NA | TRBJ1-1
TGTGCCAGCAGCTTAGGGCAGGGCTCTGGGGCCAACGTCCTGACTTTC | CASSLGQGSGANVLTF | TRBV7-2 | NA | NA | TRBJ2-6
TGTGCCAGCAGTTTTCTTGGCCAAGAGACCCAGTACTTC | CASSFLGQETQYF | TRBV12-3/TRBV12-4 | NA | NA | TRBJ2-5
TGTGCCAGCAGCTTAGATATGGGGAGCACTGAAGCTTTCTTT | CASSLDMGSTEAFF | TRBV11-2 | NA | NA | TRBJ1-1
TGTGCCAGCAGCGAGACAGCTAACTATGGCTACACCTTC | CASSETANYGYTF | TRBV9 | NA | NA | TRBJ1-2
TGTGCCAGCAGCATTGGGACAGGAAGTCATGGCTACACCTTC | CASSIGTGSHGYTF | TRBV7-9 | few | TRBD1 | TRBJ1-2
TGTGCCAGCAGCCAAGAGGAAGGGGGTTTAGATTGTCTTTCACCCCTCCACTTT | CASSQEEGGLDCLSPLHF | TRBV3-1/TRBV3-2 | NA | NA | TRBJ1-6
TGTGCCGCCGGCGGGGACCAGGGGGAGACCCAGTACTTC | CAAGGDQGETQYF | TRBV7-9 | NA | NA | TRBJ2-5
TGTGCCAGCAGCGAAGGACAGGGGGGAGGGACCCAGTACTTC | CASSEGQGGGTQYF | TRBV6-1 | NA | TRBD1 | TRBJ2-5
TGTGCCAGCAGCCAAGATAGGGGGGGCCTGGGAGATACGCAGTATTTT | CASSQDRGGLGDTQYF | TRBV4-2 | NA | NA | TRBJ2-3
TGTGCCAGCAGCCTAGGACAGGGGACCCTTGGCTACACCTTC | CASSLGQGTLGYTF | TRBV7-2 | NA | TRBD1 | TRBJ1-2
TGTGCCAGCAGACACAGGATGACAGGCCCGAACACTGAAGCTTTCTTT | CASRHRMTGPNTEAFF | TRBV7-2 | NA | NA | TRBJ1-1
TGTGCCATCAGCAAACCACCCGAGCGGGGGGTAAAAGAGACCCAGTACTTC | CAISKPPERGVKETQYF | TRBV10-3 | NA | TRBD2 | TRBJ2-5
TGTGCCAGCAGACTCGACAGGGCTAACTATGGCTACACCTTC | CASRLDRANYGYTF | TRBV6-5 | NA | TRBD1 | TRBJ1-2
TGTGCCAGCAGCACCCAGGGAGGAGACTCCTACAATGAGCAGTTCTTC | CASSTQGGDSYNEQFF | TRBV7-2 | once | NA | TRBJ2-1
TGTGCCAGCAGCTCCGGGACAGGGGGCTTGGACACTGAAGCTTTCTTT | CASSSGTGGLDTEAFF | TRBV7-9 | NA | TRBD1 | TRBJ1-1
TGTGCCAGCTCCCCGCAGCCGACCGCTAACTATGGCTACACCTTC | CASSPQPTANYGYTF | TRBV18 | NA | NA | TRBJ1-2
TGTGCCAGCAGAGGGACAGGGAACACCGGGGAGCTGTTTTTT | CASRGTGNTGELFF | TRBV7-2 | once | TRBD1 | TRBJ2-2
TGTGCCAGTATCTCGGAACAGGCGGGGGCCGGATCAGATACGCAGTATTTT | CASISEQAGAGSDTQYF | TRBV19 | NA | NA | TRBJ2-3
TGTGCCAGCAGTTACTCTGGGGGCTATGGCTACACCTTC | CASSYSGGYGYTF | TRBV6-2/TRBV6-3 | NA | NA | TRBJ1-2
TGTGCCAGCAGCTTTGCAGGGGTTGGAAACACCATATATTTT | CASSFAGVGNTIYF | TRBV11-3 | NA | NA | TRBJ1-3
TGTGCCAGCAGTTATACCGGGACCAACACAGATACGCAGTATTTT | CASSYTGTNTDTQYF | TRBV2 | NA | NA | TRBJ2-3
TGTGCCAGCAGCTTTACAGGGCTAAACTATGGCTACACCTTC | CASSFTGLNYGYTF | TRBV7-2 | once | NA | TRBJ1-2
TGTGCCTGGAGGAGAACGTTCACTGAAGCTTTCTTT | CAWRRTFTEAFF | TRBV30 | NA | NA | TRBJ1-1
TGTGCCAGCTCACCTTCTTCGGGGATAGGTGGAAACACCATATATTTT | CASSPSSGIGGNTIYF | TRBV18 | NA | NA | TRBJ1-3
TGTGCCACAGCCGCCTTCGACAGTTTCTATGGCTACACCTTC | CATAAFDSFYGYTF | TRBV6-6 | NA | NA | TRBJ1-2
TGTGCCAGCAGTGAACTCGACAGCGCTAACTATGGCTACACCTTC | CASSELDSANYGYTF | TRBV2 | few | NA | TRBJ1-2
TGTGCCAGCAGCCAAGATTGGAACGAGCAGTACTTC | CASSQDWNEQYF | TRBV3-1/TRBV3-2 | NA | NA | TRBJ2-7
TGTGCCAGCAGTCTACAGGGGAGGAATCAGCCCCAGCATTTT | CASSLQGRNQPQHF | TRBV6-2/TRBV6-3 | NA | TRBD1 | TRBJ1-5
TGTGCCAGCAGTCGGGGACAGTCCTTGAGCGAGCAGTACTTC | CASSRGQSLSEQYF | TRBV2 | NA | TRBD1 | TRBJ2-7
TGTGCCAGCGCCAGGGGGGAGGATTCACCCCTCCACTTT | CASARGEDSPLHF | TRBV11-3 | NA | TRBD1 | TRBJ1-6
TGTGCCAGCAGTCCCCAGGGATCCAATCAGCCCCAGCATTTT | CASSPQGSNQPQHF | TRBV7-2 | once | NA | TRBJ1-5
TGTGCCAGCAGCTTAGTACCGGGGACAGATACGCAGTATTTT | CASSLVPGTDTQYF | TRBV7-9 | NA | NA | TRBJ2-3